What follows are 9 T cell receptor beta chains derived from one specimen sequenced in a study of T cell responses to AZD1222 COVID-19 vaccine. Here immunoSEQ multiplex PCR was the method, and the copy in TCRdb shows in-frame clones only, minus some. The top ten clones hold roughly 15% of a sample with about 100,000 clones, approximately 87% of them seen once. The sequences come from peripheral blood, collected on day 0 of AZD1222 vaccination. These receptors were collected from an adult in good health.

The V gene is TRBV5-5, the J gene TRBJ1-1; D might be TRBD1 (5 bases). Trimming took 0 bases from V and 2 from J, leaving 20 bases between them. Germline V gene data show CDR1 as SGHKS and CDR2 as YYEKEE (reference sequence). The CDR3 runs 18 residues. The CDR3 region is CASSLARQPGGVNTEAFF. The CDR3 bases are TGTGCCAGCAGCTTGGCCCGACAGCCCGGAGGGGTAAACACTGAAGCTTTCTTT. The full variable domain, rest sourced from reference TRBV5-5 and TRBJ1-1, is DAGVTQSPTHLIKTRGQQVTLRCSPISGHKSVSWYQQVLGQGPQFIFQYYEKEERGRGNFPDRFSARQFPNYSSELNVNALLLGDSALYLCASSLARQPGGVNTEAFFGQGTRLTVV.

The chain joins TRBV7-9 to TRBJ2-7; 11 bases map to TRBD1. The J segment lost 5 bases and the V segment lost 5 bases, leaving 5 bases of the junction unmatched. Germline values: CDR1 SEHNR, CDR2 FQNEAQ (reference sequence). The CDR3 has 14 amino acids. Written as DNA, the CDR3 is TGTGCCAGCAGCCGGACAGGGGGCAAGGACGAGCAGTACTTC. Protein sequence: CASSRTGGKDEQYF.

This chain joins TRBV10-3 and TRBJ1-2, with D possibly TRBD1 on 5 matching bases. Per the germline V gene, CDR1 is ENHRY and CDR2 is SYGVKD. This CDR3 has 13 residues. With 3 bases removed from V and 7 bases from J, the gap between germline ends came to 12 bases. The CDR3 loop is CAISDVQEGGYTF. Here the CDR3 DNA reads TGTGCCATCAGTGATGTACAGGAAGGTGGCTACACCTTC.

This chain joins TRBV5-1 and TRBJ2-1; tentative D call: TRBD1 (6 bases). Trimming shortened V by 4 bases and J by 6 bases, and 17 bases separated the two germline ends. Germline CDR1 reads SGHRS; CDR2 reads YFSETQ. This CDR3 region has 15 residues. Here the CDR3 reads CASSPGWPRGNEQFF. The CDR3 region has the DNA TGCGCCAGCAGCCCGGGGTGGCCCAGGGGCAATGAGCAGTTCTTC.

This clone was detected only a few times. The gene calls are TRBV11-2 and TRBJ2-6, with TRBD2 identical over 12 bases. Germline loops: CDR1 SGHAT, CDR2 FQNNGV. V was clipped by 4 bases and J by 4 bases; unmatched bases: 5. CDR3 length: 17 amino acids. CDR3 in amino acids: CASSSLAGGPGANVLTF. The DNA of the CDR3 is TGTGCCAGCAGCTCCCTAGCGGGGGGGCCGGGGGCCAACGTCCTGACTTTC. Variable domain in full (rest from reference TRBV11-2 and TRBJ2-6): EAGVAQSPRYKIIEKRQSVAFWCNPISGHATLYWYQQILGQGPKLLIQFQNNGVVDDSQLPKDRFSAERLKGVDSTLKIQPAKLEDSAVYLCASSSLAGGPGANVLTFGAGSRLTVL.

The CDR3 loop is CASSQEEGGKQYF. In DNA form, the CDR3 reads TGCGCCAGCAGCCAAGAGGAGGGGGGAAAGCAGTACTTC. The gene calls are TRBV4-1 and TRBJ2-7, with D tentatively TRBD1 or TRBD2 (6 bases each). The germline V gene has CDR1 MGHRA and CDR2 YSYEKL. V was pared by 0 bases and J by 8 bases, with 11 bases between. This CDR3 comprises 13 residues.

The V call is TRBV11-3, the J call TRBJ2-7, with D perhaps matching TRBD1 (5 bases). Per germline, CDR1 SGHNT and CDR2 YENEEA. The CDR3 is 15 amino acids. V was trimmed by 3 bases and J by 3 bases, leaving 15 bases between them. The CDR3 region has the DNA TGTGCCAGCAGCTTTGGGCAGGGCGCCCACTACGAGCAGTACTTC. Encoded protein: CASSFGQGAHYEQYF.

The rearrangement joins TRBV18 to TRBJ1-1; TRBD1 agrees at 7 bases. Trimming removed 9 bases from V and 5 bases from J; junction bases left unmatched: 9. Per germline, CDR1 KGHSH and CDR2 LQKENI. This CDR3 has 13 residues. In DNA, the CDR3 is TGTGCCAGTTCCGGACAGGTGTCGACTGAAGCTTTCTTT. Protein product: CASSGQVSTEAFF.

This chain uses TRBV27 with TRBJ2-4; no reliable D call. This CDR3 spans 15 amino acids. Per germline, CDR1 MNHEY and CDR2 SMNVEV (reference sequence). The V end lost 6 bases, the J end lost 0 bases, and 12 bases lay between the germline ends. The CDR3 DNA sequence: TGTGCCAGCAGCAGAAACAGTGTAGCCAAAAACATTCAGTACTTC. It codes for CASSRNSVAKNIQYF.